This T cell receptor beta chain was profiled in a study of blood T cell repertoires in COVID-19. The wider study: Acute and convalescent COVID-19 samples came from the United States, Italy and Spain. From T cells, B-cell-depleted T cells, or PBMCs came the material, which was cDNA or gDNA.

As originally analysed: Nucleated cell counts were estimated from reference gene primer amplification. Sequencing was performed with immunoSEQ multiplex PCR; in TCRdb, only in-frame clones are kept and a portion is missing. V, J and clone size were drawn from that table, and D and trimming were deduced from the DNA. Seen here are some 110,000 clones, approximately 86% observed once, and the top ten hold about 4.5%. The CDR3 extends over 13 amino acids. In germline, CDR1 is SGHRS, CDR2 YFSETQ. The V end was cut by 1 base, the J end by 5 bases, with 9 bases between. This chain connects TRBV5-1 to TRBJ1-1; weak D call: TRBD1 (6 bases). Sequencing used peripheral blood. The receptor was derived from a man aged 35-49 years with acute or convalescent COVID-19. The CDR3 region is CASSLQQGTEAFF. The CDR3 region has the DNA TGCGCCAGCAGCTTGCAGCAGGGGACTGAAGCTTTCTTT.